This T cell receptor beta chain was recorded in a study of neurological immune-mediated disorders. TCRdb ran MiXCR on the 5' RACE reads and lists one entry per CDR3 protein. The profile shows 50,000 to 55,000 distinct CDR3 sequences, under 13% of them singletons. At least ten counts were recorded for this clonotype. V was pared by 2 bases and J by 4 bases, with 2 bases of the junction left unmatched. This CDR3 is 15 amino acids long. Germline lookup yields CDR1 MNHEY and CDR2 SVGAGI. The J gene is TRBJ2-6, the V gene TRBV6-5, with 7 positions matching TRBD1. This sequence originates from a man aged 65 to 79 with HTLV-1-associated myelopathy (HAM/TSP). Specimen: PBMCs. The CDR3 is CASSYRGPGANVLTF. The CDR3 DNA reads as TGTGCCAGCAGTTACAGGGGGCCAGGGGCCAACGTCCTGACTTTC.